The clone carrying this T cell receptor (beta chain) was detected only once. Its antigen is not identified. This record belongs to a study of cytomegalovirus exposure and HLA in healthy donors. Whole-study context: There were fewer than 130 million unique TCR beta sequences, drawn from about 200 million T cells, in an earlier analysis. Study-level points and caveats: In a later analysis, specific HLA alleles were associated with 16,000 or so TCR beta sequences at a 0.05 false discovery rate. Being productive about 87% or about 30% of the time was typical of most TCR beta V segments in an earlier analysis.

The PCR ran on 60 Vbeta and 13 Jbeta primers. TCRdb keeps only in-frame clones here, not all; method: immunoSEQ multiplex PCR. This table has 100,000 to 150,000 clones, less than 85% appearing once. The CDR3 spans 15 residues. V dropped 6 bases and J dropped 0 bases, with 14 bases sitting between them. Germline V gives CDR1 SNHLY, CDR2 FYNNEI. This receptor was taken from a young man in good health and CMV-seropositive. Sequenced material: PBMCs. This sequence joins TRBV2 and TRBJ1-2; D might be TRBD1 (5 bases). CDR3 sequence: CASSGQGSSNYGYTF. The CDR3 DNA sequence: TGTGCCAGCAGCGGCCAGGGCAGTTCTAACTATGGCTACACCTTC.